Below are 8 T cell receptor beta chains sequenced from a single sample in a study of cytomegalovirus exposure and HLA in healthy donors. PCR primers comprised 60 Vbeta and 13 Jbeta primers. Repertoires were generated with immunoSEQ multiplex PCR, while TCRdb's copy carries only in-frame clones and drops some. The listing records 190,000 or so clones. Sequencing was carried out using PBMCs. Receptor source: a boy between 10 and 17 years old in good health and CMV-seronegative.

The chain combines TRBV5-1 with TRBJ2-5; TRBD2 agrees at 10 bases. From germline, CDR1 is SGHRS and CDR2 YFSETQ. The CDR3 is 15 amino acids. V lost 6 bases, J lost 4 bases, and 9 bases stayed unmatched. Here the CDR3 reads CASNPSSGGTETQYF. The CDR3 DNA reads TGCGCCAGCAACCCCTCTAGCGGGGGAACAGAGACCCAGTACTTC.

Of note for this clone: Other DNA sequences within the sample encode an identical CDR3. The V and J genes are TRBV9 and TRBJ1-2; 9 nucleotides align to TRBD1. There are 17 residues in the CDR3. Germline V CDR1 and CDR2: SGDLS, YYNGEE. The trim removed 0 bases at V and 7 bases at J, leaving 13 bases unmatched. The CDR3 DNA sequence: TGTGCCAGCAGCGTAGGCATGCTGGGACAGGGACCCTTTGGCTACACCTTC. Translation: CASSVGMLGQGPFGYTF.

This rearrangement joins TRBV30 to TRBJ1-2, with 9 positions matching TRBD1. This CDR3 has 13 residues. The germline V gene has CDR1 GTSNPN and CDR2 SVGIG (reference sequence). V shed 5 bases and J 7 bases; nucleotides not matched to a gene: 8. The CDR3 reads CAWATGGAGGYTF. The CDR3 bases are TGTGCCTGGGCCACAGGGGGCGCGGGTGGCTACACCTTC.

V usage is TRBV5-5 and J usage is TRBJ1-5; 9 positions agree with TRBD1. The CDR3 covers 17 residues. V dropped 1 base and J dropped 1; count of bases not matched to a gene: 6. In germline, CDR1 is SGHKS, CDR2 YYEKEE (reference sequence). CDR3 region: CASSLWGGQGSNQPQHF. The CDR3 region has the DNA TGTGCCAGCAGCTTGTGGGGCGGACAGGGGAGCAATCAGCCCCAGCATTTT.

The chain employs TRBV30 and TRBJ2-2, with D possibly TRBD2 on 6 matching bases. Germline CDR1 and CDR2: GTSNPN and SVGIG (reference sequence). Between the trimmed V and J ends, which lost 5 bases and 4 bases, there was a span of 14 bases. The CDR3 length is 14 residues. The chain's CDR3 is CAWRAIGGTGELFF. For the CDR3, the DNA is TGTGCCTGGCGGGCGATCGGGGGCACCGGGGAGCTGTTTTTT.

The J gene is TRBJ2-1, the V gene TRBV7-2, with D tentatively TRBD1 (8 bases). V was cut by 4 bases and J by 2 bases, with 12 bases left in between. The CDR3 spans 15 residues. Germline V gives CDR1 SGHTA, CDR2 FQGNSA. The CDR3 region has the DNA TGTGCCAGCAGCTACAGGGGGGGGCCCTACAATGAGCAGTTCTTC. It translates to CASSYRGGPYNEQFF.

The rearrangement uses TRBV7-9 and TRBJ1-5; D perhaps matches TRBD1 (5 bases). This CDR3 comprises 16 residues. The V gene's germline CDR1 is SEHNR and CDR2 FQNEAQ (reference sequence). V lost 5 bases and J 3 bases, leaving 17 bases between the germline ends. The chain's CDR3 is CASSPTGGANNQPQHF. The DNA of the CDR3 is TGTGCCAGCAGCCCCACAGGCGGGGCCAACAATCAGCCCCAGCATTTT.

The chain employs TRBV9 and TRBJ1-1; TRBD1 agrees at 9 bases. V shed 5 bases, J shed 1 base, and the junction held 12 bases outside the gene matches. The length of the CDR3 is 17 residues. The germline V gene encodes CDR1 SGDLS and CDR2 YYNGEE. In DNA form, the CDR3 reads TGTGCCAGCAGTAGAATGACAGGGGGTATCGGGAACACTGAAGCTTTCTTT. This encodes CASSRMTGGIGNTEAFF.